Below, 30 T cell receptor beta chains from the same sample are listed, as sequenced in a study of CD8 T cells in Susac syndrome. RNA amounts of about 0.5 to 1 ug underwent reverse transcription with random hexamers. TCRdb re-called the immunoSEQ multiplex PCR reads through MiXCR, storing one row per CDR3 protein. The sample lists about 210,000 distinct CDR3 sequences; about 95% were seen once. The sequenced sample was CD4+ T cells from PBMCs. The receptors come from a human donor with Susac syndrome.

The chain carries TRBV15 and TRBJ2-7; D is tentatively TRBD1 or TRBD2 (5 bases each). The CDR3 consists of 15 residues. Germline values: CDR1 LNHNV, CDR2 YYDKDF (reference sequence). V lost 0 bases and J 7 bases, leaving 16 bases between the germline ends. CDR3 sequence reads: CATSRDRGAGKEQYF. CDR3 DNA sequence: TGTGCCACCAGCAGAGATCGAGGGGCGGGTAAAGAGCAGTACTTC.

The chain carries TRBV28 and TRBJ2-6; D ambiguous. The germline gives CDR1 MDHEN, CDR2 SYDVKM. V was pared by 3 bases and J by 2 bases, with 11 bases between. CDR3 length equals 16 residues. CDR3 amino acids: CASSFHGPTGANVLTF. Here the CDR3 DNA reads TGTGCCAGCAGTTTCCACGGGCCCACTGGGGCCAACGTCCTGACTTTC.

V is TRBV3-1 and J is TRBJ2-7; 9 bases fit TRBD1. CDR3 length: 16 amino acids. Trimming took 4 bases from V and 2 from J; bases not matched to a gene: 9. From germline, CDR1 is LGHDT and CDR2 YNNKEL (reference sequence). The CDR3 spells CASSRSTGGLAYEQYF. The CDR3 nucleotides are TGTGCCAGCAGCCGCTCTACAGGGGGCCTGGCCTACGAGCAGTACTTC.

The V gene is TRBV20-1, the J gene TRBJ2-7; 9 bases map to TRBD1. The junction had 11 bases not matched to a gene; V was cut back by 2 bases and J by 6 bases. The CDR3 has 15 residues. CDR1 and CDR2 from the germline V gene are DFQATT and SNEGSKA (reference sequence). CDR3 DNA: TGCAGTGCTAGAAGCCGGGAGACAGGGGGTCTCGAGCAGTACTTC. The encoded protein is CSARSRETGGLEQYF.

The rearrangement links TRBV14 to TRBJ2-2, with D unresolved. CDR3 length: 14 residues. The V gene lost 2 bases and the J gene lost 1 base, with 5 bases spanning the gap. Per the germline V gene, CDR1 is SGHDN and CDR2 is FVKESK. The CDR3 here is CASSQFQNTGELFF. DNA for the CDR3: TGTGCCAGCAGCCAATTTCAGAACACCGGGGAGCTGTTTTTT.

The chain employs TRBV28 and TRBJ2-7; D perhaps matches TRBD1 (5 bases). The germline gives CDR1 MDHEN, CDR2 SYDVKM. There are 12 residues in the CDR3. V dropped 4 bases and J dropped 5 bases, with 9 bases sitting between them. CDR3 protein: CASSWGFHEQYF. CDR3 bases: TGTGCCAGCAGTTGGGGCTTCCACGAGCAGTACTTC.

The rearrangement uses TRBV3-1 and TRBJ1-3; D gene unclear. CDR1 is LGHDT, CDR2 YNNKEL, per germline (reference sequence). This CDR3 has 15 residues. V lost 10 bases and J 0 bases, leaving 16 bases between the germline ends. CDR3 sequence (DNA): TGTGCCACCGGACCCTGGAGCGACTCTGGAAACACCATATATTTT. This sequence encodes CATGPWSDSGNTIYF. Full variable domain (rest looked up from reference TRBV3-1 and TRBJ1-3): DTAVSQTPKYLVTQMGNDKSIKCEQNLGHDTMYWYKQDSKKFLKIMFSYNNKELIINETVPNRFSPKSPDKAHLNLHINSLELGDSAVYFCATGPWSDSGNTIYFGEGSWLTVV.

The V gene is TRBV24-1, the J gene TRBJ2-1; 9 bases map to TRBD1. V lost 3 bases to trimming and J lost 0 bases; unmatched junction nucleotides: 2. Germline V gene data show CDR1 as KGHDR and CDR2 as SFDVKD. CDR3 length equals 16 residues. The CDR3 DNA follows: TGTGCCACCAGTGATCAGGGACAGGGCTCCTACAATGAGCAGTTCTTC. Its protein product is CATSDQGQGSYNEQFF.

The chain is built from TRBV6-5 and TRBJ1-2; D is unresolved. CDR1 and CDR2 (germline): MNHEY, SVGAGI. This CDR3 has 14 residues. Trimming left V 4 bases short and J 4 bases short, with 13 bases between. CDR3 region: CASSSQKGGYGYTF. CDR3 sequence (DNA): TGTGCCAGCAGTTCTCAGAAGGGCGGCTATGGCTACACCTTC.

J is TRBJ2-5 and V is TRBV30, with no clear D. Germline V gene data show CDR1 as GTSNPN and CDR2 as SVGIG (reference sequence). The V gene lost 0 bases and the J gene lost 5 bases, with 4 bases spanning the gap. This CDR3 comprises 11 residues. The CDR3, as DNA: TGTGCCTGGAGTGTACTTGAGACCCAGTACTTC. Translation: CAWSVLETQYF.

The CDR3: CASNPQGGNQPQHF. CDR3 nucleotide sequence: TGTGCCAGCAACCCCCAGGGAGGCAATCAGCCCCAGCATTTT. The rearrangement uses TRBV6-6 and TRBJ1-5; D perhaps matches TRBD1 (5 bases). The CDR3 totals 14 residues. V was cut by 7 bases and J by 2 bases, with 12 bases left in between. Germline loops: CDR1 MNHNY, CDR2 SVGAGI (reference sequence).

The V gene is TRBV4-3, the J gene TRBJ1-4; no firm D call. V was clipped by 1 base and J by 1 base, with 7 bases between them. Germline V gene data show CDR1 as LGHNA and CDR2 as YSLEER. The CDR3 totals 15 residues. CDR3 amino acids: CASSQAGLTNEKLFF. CDR3 sequence (DNA): TGCGCCAGCAGCCAAGCGGGCCTAACTAATGAAAAACTGTTTTTT.

The chain has TRBV20-1 and TRBJ2-5; 8 positions match TRBD2. Germline V CDR1 and CDR2: DFQATT, SNEGSKA (reference sequence). The CDR3 extends over 14 amino acids. V was pared by 3 bases and J by 5 bases, with 8 bases of the junction left unmatched. The DNA of the CDR3 is TGCAGTGCTAGGGCGGGGGGCCAAGGGGAGACCCAGTACTTC. This encodes CSARAGGQGETQYF.

The chain is built from TRBV9 and TRBJ2-2; no clear D. Trimming cost V 0 bases and J 5 bases, with 8 bases left between them. The V gene's germline CDR1 is SGDLS and CDR2 YYNGEE. This CDR3 has 14 amino acids. CDR3: CASSVAWGTGELFF. The CDR3 DNA follows: TGTGCCAGCAGCGTAGCTTGGGGAACCGGGGAGCTGTTTTTT.

The chain carries TRBV4-3 and TRBJ1-6; no definite D call. CDR1 LGHNA and CDR2 YSLEER come from the germline V gene. The length of the CDR3 is 14 residues. The V gene lost 1 base and the J gene lost 5 bases, with 6 bases spanning the gap. CDR3 residues: CASSQVVNNSPLHF. In DNA, the CDR3 is TGCGCCAGCAGCCAAGTGGTCAATAATTCACCCCTCCACTTT.

The gene calls are TRBV20-1 and TRBJ2-3, with TRBD2 as a possible D gene (6 bases). With 4 bases removed from V and 6 bases from J, the gap between germline ends came to 26 bases. The germline gives CDR1 DFQATT, CDR2 SNEGSKA (reference sequence). The CDR3 runs 17 residues. In DNA, the CDR3 is TGCAGTGCTACACGACCCAGGACTGATAGACGGGGGGATACGCAGTATTTT. This gives the protein CSATRPRTDRRGDTQYF.

This clonotype appeared a single time. This chain links TRBV18 with TRBJ2-5; TRBD1 might be the D (5 bases). This CDR3 is built from 13 residues. The V and J ends lost 3 bases and 7 bases respectively, with 12 bases between them. Germline loops: CDR1 KGHSH, CDR2 LQKENI. The CDR3 protein is CASSPTVEGTQYF. The CDR3 bases are TGTGCCAGCTCACCGACAGTCGAAGGGACCCAGTACTTC. The complete variable domain, with remaining parts taken from reference TRBV18 and TRBJ2-5, reads NAGVMQNPRHLVRRRGQEARLRCSPMKGHSHVYWYRQLPEEGLKFMVYLQKENIIDESGMPKERFSAEFPKEGPSILRIQQVVRGDSAAYFCASSPTVEGTQYFGPGTRLLVL.

The V gene is TRBV24-1, the J gene TRBJ2-5; tentatively, D is TRBD1 (6 bases). CDR1 and CDR2 from the germline V gene are KGHDR and SFDVKD. V was clipped by 4 bases and J by 4 bases, with 15 bases between them. The CDR3 is 15 residues long. The CDR3 bases are TGTGCCACCAGTGACCCTACAGGGAGTGGAGAGACCCAGTACTTC. It specifies CATSDPTGSGETQYF.

This rearrangement joins TRBV30 to TRBJ1-2; no clear D gene. Germline assignment: CDR1 GTSNPN and CDR2 SVGIG (reference sequence). The CDR3 is made up of 12 amino acids. With 0 bases removed from V and 6 bases from J, the gap between germline ends came to 8 bases. The CDR3 DNA follows: TGTGCCTGGAGTGTACACACGGATGGCTACACCTTC. Translating gives CAWSVHTDGYTF.

V and J are TRBV7-6 and TRBJ2-5; D remains ambiguous. From germline, CDR1 is SGHVS and CDR2 FNYEAQ. CDR3 length equals 13 residues. Trimming cost V 1 base and J 5 bases, with 8 bases left between them. CDR3 loop: CASSLGAGETQYF. The DNA of the CDR3 is TGTGCCAGCAGCTTAGGTGCCGGTGAGACCCAGTACTTC.

The rearrangement links TRBV20-1 to TRBJ2-3; perhaps TRBD2 as D (6 bases). Germline CDR1 DFQATT, CDR2 SNEGSKA (reference sequence). Deletions cut 5 bases from V and 4 bases from J, with 13 bases between. The CDR3 is 13 residues long. CDR3 DNA: TGCAGTGCTCCGGAAGCGGGCCCAGATACGCAGTATTTT. This encodes CSAPEAGPDTQYF.

The chain recombines TRBV24-1 with TRBJ2-1; 10 nucleotides align to TRBD1. Trimming took 3 bases from V and 8 from J; bases not matched to a gene: 3. The CDR3 loop spans 14 amino acids. Looked up from germline, CDR1 is KGHDR and CDR2 is SFDVKD. The CDR3 loop reads CATSDPGQGYEQFF. In nucleotides, the CDR3 is TGTGCCACCAGTGATCCGGGACAGGGGTATGAGCAGTTCTTC.

The gene calls are TRBV18 and TRBJ1-6; 9 bases agree with TRBD1. Trimming cost V 3 bases and J 8 bases; bases outside gene matches: 5. Germline loops: CDR1 KGHSH, CDR2 LQKENI. This CDR3 is built from 15 residues. The CDR3 DNA sequence: TGTGCCAGCTCACCCACAGGGGGCTTCGATTCACCCCTCCACTTT. It is translated as CASSPTGGFDSPLHF.

This clonotype came up once. The chain joins TRBV15 to TRBJ2-5; 13 bases line up with TRBD2. Germline V gene lookup returns CDR1 LNHNV and CDR2 YYDKDF (reference sequence). The J segment lost 5 bases and the V segment lost 2 bases, leaving 11 bases of the junction unmatched. The CDR3 is 18 amino acids. The CDR3 spells CATSRPKRGLAGVETQYF. CDR3 nucleotides: TGTGCCACCAGCAGACCCAAAAGAGGACTAGCGGGGGTCGAGACCCAGTACTTC.

The gene calls are TRBV30 and TRBJ1-5, with D uncertain. CDR1 is GTSNPN, CDR2 SVGIG, per germline (reference sequence). The CDR3 has 17 residues. V lost 5 bases to trimming and J lost 2 bases, with 22 bases between them. The CDR3 loop is CAWSGATGVKGNQPQHF. In DNA, the CDR3 is TGTGCCTGGTCGGGAGCTACTGGAGTCAAAGGCAATCAGCCCCAGCATTTT.

The chain is built from TRBV7-9 and TRBJ1-1, with 9 nucleotides matching TRBD1. Germline V gene data show CDR1 as SEHNR and CDR2 as FQNEAQ (reference sequence). This CDR3 is built from 14 residues. The V segment lost 7 bases and the J segment 4 bases; nucleotides outside the gene matches: 7. The CDR3 coding sequence is TGTGCCAGCACCCCAACGGACAGGGGCACTGAAGCTTTCTTT. Its protein product is CASTPTDRGTEAFF.

The J gene is TRBJ2-3, the V gene TRBV30, with 12 bases aligning to TRBD2. The CDR3 consists of 18 residues. Per the germline V gene, CDR1 is GTSNPN and CDR2 is SVGIG (reference sequence). Losses at the gene ends were 5 bases for V and 0 bases for J; bases not matched to a gene: 12. The CDR3 DNA sequence: TGTGCCTGGGGATTACCCGGGACTAGCGGGCTAAGCACAGATACGCAGTATTTT. It specifies CAWGLPGTSGLSTDTQYF.

The chain employs TRBV29-1 and TRBJ2-3; 13 positions agree with TRBD2. J was trimmed by 2 bases and V by 1 base; bases with no gene match: 3. This CDR3 comprises 16 residues. CDR1 and CDR2 from the germline V gene are SQVTM and ANQGSEA. The CDR3 DNA reads as TGCAGCGTTGAAGCCGGGACTAGCGGGGTCACAGATACGCAGTATTTT. It encodes CSVEAGTSGVTDTQYF.

The chain is built from TRBV20-1 and TRBJ1-1; a weak D match, TRBD1 (6 bases). The CDR3 spans 15 residues. V dropped 7 bases and J dropped 5 bases, with 23 bases sitting between them. In germline, CDR1 is DFQATT, CDR2 SNEGSKA (reference sequence). The CDR3 nucleotides read TGCAGTGTTAATAGGGGGTCCAGGGAGCTTACTGAAGCTTTCTTT. This codes for CSVNRGSRELTEAFF.

This clonotype came up once. The gene calls are TRBV2 and TRBJ1-1; 7 bases align to TRBD1. Germline-derived CDR1 and CDR2 are SNHLY and FYNNEI. The CDR3 consists of 14 residues. V shed 4 bases, J shed 11 bases, and the junction held 13 bases outside the gene matches. CDR3 amino acids: CASSGDSRPAGAFF. CDR3 sequence (DNA): TGTGCCAGCAGTGGGGACAGTCGACCCGCTGGCGCTTTCTTT.